This T cell receptor (beta chain) originates from a study of blood T cell repertoires in COVID-19. Overall study context: From the United States, Italy and Spain came samples of acute and convalescent COVID-19. PBMCs, B-cell-depleted T cells, or T cells provided the cDNA or gDNA that made up the material.

As originally analysed: Using reference gene primer amplification, nucleated cell counts were estimated. Assay: immunoSEQ multiplex PCR; the TCRdb copy retains only in-frame clones and omits some. The D gene and trimming were derived from the DNA, and the V and J assignments and clone size from that table. This sample has about 200,000 clones, with 83% found just once. The germline CDR1 and CDR2 sequences are GTSNPN and SVGIG (reference sequence). CDR3 length: 11 amino acids. With regard to this clone: The germline gene is not matched at one end of the junction; a read error may be the cause.

The specimen was peripheral blood. The receptor was isolated from a middle-aged woman with active or convalescent COVID-19. The rearrangement links TRBV30 to TRBJ1-2, with D possibly matching TRBD1 (6 bases). Written as DNA, the CDR3 is TGTGCCTGGAGTGTCAACAGGGTCCCTTACTTC. Its protein product is CAWSVNRVPYF.